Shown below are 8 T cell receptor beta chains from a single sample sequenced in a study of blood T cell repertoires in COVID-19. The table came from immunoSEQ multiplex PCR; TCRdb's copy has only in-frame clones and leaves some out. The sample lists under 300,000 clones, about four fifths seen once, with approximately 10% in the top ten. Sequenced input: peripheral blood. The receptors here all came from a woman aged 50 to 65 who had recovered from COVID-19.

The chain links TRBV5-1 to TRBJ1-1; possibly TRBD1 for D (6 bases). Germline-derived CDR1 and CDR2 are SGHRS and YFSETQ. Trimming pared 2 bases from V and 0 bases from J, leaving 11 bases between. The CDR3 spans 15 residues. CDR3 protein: CASSLQGNMNTEAFF. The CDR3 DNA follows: TGCGCCAGCAGCTTACAGGGAAACATGAACACTGAAGCTTTCTTT.

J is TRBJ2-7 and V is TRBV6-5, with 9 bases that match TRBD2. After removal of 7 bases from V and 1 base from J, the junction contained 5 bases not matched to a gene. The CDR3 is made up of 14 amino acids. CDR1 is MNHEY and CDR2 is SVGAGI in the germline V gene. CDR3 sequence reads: CASKSAGGSYEQYF. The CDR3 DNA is TGTGCCAGCAAATCAGCGGGAGGATCCTACGAGCAGTACTTC.

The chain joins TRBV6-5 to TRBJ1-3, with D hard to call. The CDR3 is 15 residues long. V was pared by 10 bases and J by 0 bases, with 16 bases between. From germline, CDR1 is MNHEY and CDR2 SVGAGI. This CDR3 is CATRPDGSSGNTIYF. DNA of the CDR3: TGTGCCACCAGGCCGGACGGGAGCTCTGGAAACACCATATATTTT.

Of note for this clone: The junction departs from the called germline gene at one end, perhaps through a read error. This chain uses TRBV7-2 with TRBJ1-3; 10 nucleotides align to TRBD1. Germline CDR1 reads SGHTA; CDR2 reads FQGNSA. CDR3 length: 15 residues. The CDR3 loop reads CASSLAGTGDGLSTF. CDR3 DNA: TGTGCCAGCAGCTTGGCCGGGACAGGGGACGGTCTGTCTACTTTT.

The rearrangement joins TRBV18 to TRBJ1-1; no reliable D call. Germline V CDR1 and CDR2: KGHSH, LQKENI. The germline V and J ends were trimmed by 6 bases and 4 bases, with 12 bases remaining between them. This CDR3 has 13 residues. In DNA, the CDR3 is TGTGCCAGCTCTCGCAATAGTCCCACTGAAGCTTTCTTT. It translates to CASSRNSPTEAFF.

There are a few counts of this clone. The CDR3, as DNA: TGTGCCAGCAGTCGTGGAGGGACAGCTTATGGCTACACCTTC. It translates to CASSRGGTAYGYTF. The chain employs TRBV28 and TRBJ1-2; 7 nucleotides agree with TRBD1. J lost 5 bases, V lost 5 bases, and 8 bases had no gene match. The CDR3 covers 14 residues. Germline values: CDR1 MDHEN, CDR2 SYDVKM.

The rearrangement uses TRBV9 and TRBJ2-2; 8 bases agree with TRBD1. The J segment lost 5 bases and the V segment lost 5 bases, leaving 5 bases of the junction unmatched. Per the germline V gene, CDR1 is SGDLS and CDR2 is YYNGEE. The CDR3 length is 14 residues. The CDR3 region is CASRTTGGTGELFF. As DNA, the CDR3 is TGTGCCAGCAGGACAACAGGGGGGACCGGGGAGCTGTTTTTT.

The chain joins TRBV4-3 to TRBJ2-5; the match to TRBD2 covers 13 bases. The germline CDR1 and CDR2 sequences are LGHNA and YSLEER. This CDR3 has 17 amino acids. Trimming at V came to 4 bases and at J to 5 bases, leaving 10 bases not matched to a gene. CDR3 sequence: CASSPYDRLAGGETQYF. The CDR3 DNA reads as TGCGCCAGCAGCCCGTACGATCGACTAGCGGGGGGTGAGACCCAGTACTTC.